These 5 T cell receptor beta chains were all obtained from the same sample, sequenced in a study of cytomegalovirus exposure and HLA in healthy donors. Use of 60 Vbeta and 13 Jbeta primers characterized the PCR. The data were produced by immunoSEQ multiplex PCR, yet TCRdb's version contains in-frame clones alone and is incomplete. This sample has under 200,000 clones, with roughly 88% found just once. The specimen sequenced was PBMCs. The receptors were sampled from a man aged 50-60 years in good health and CMV-seropositive.

CDR3 nucleotide sequence: TGTGCCAGCTCCTTAAACACTGAAGCTTTCTTT. Translation: CASSLNTEAFF. The chain couples TRBV18 to TRBJ1-1; D is unresolved. V was cut by 6 bases and J by 2 bases, with 4 bases left in between. The CDR3 consists of 11 residues. Germline lookup yields CDR1 KGHSH and CDR2 LQKENI.

The chain couples TRBV6-1 to TRBJ1-3; D ambiguous. The CDR3 spans 16 residues. Trimming removed 3 bases from V and 2 bases from J, with 14 bases in between. Germline V gene lookup returns CDR1 MNHNS and CDR2 SASEGT. In DNA form, the CDR3 reads TGTGCCAGCAGTGACGTCGGCCGGAGGGCTGGAAACACCATATATTTT. Its translation: CASSDVGRRAGNTIYF.

This sequence joins TRBV7-3 and TRBJ2-3; D not resolved. V was trimmed by 1 base and J by 4 bases, leaving 9 bases between them. Germline V gives CDR1 SGHTA, CDR2 FQGTGA. The CDR3 contains 14 residues. As DNA, the CDR3 is TGTGCCAGCAGCTTAATTCGTCAGGCAGATACGCAGTATTTT. As protein: CASSLIRQADTQYF.

The chain joins TRBV10-3 to TRBJ1-2; D is uncertain. Trimming took 6 bases from V and 2 from J, leaving 13 bases between them. Germline CDR1 ENHRY, CDR2 SYGVKD. The CDR3 is 14 amino acids. The CDR3 region is CAIRVEGYNYGYTF. The CDR3 DNA sequence: TGTGCCATCAGAGTAGAGGGTTACAACTATGGCTACACCTTC.

This chain links TRBV7-8 with TRBJ2-1, with 11 bases matching TRBD1. The germline CDR1 and CDR2 sequences are SGHVS and FQNEAQ. Trimming removed 5 bases from V and 3 bases from J; junction bases left unmatched: 3. This CDR3 contains 15 residues. The CDR3 sequence: CASSRDRGNYNEQFF. In DNA form, the CDR3 reads TGTGCCAGCAGCCGGGACAGGGGGAACTACAATGAGCAGTTCTTC.